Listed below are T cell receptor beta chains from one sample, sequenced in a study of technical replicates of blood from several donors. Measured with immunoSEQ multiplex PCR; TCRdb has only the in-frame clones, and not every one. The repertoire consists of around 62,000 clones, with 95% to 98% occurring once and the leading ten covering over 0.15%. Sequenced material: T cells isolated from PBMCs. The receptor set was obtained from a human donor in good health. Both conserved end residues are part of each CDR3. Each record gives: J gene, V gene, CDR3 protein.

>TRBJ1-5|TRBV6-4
CAQHAGGATSGMPQHF
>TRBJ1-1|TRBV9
CASSKRQGAGTEAFF
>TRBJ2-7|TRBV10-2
CASYLQPYEQYF
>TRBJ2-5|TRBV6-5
CASSYMATETQYF
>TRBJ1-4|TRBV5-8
CASNEPLEVNEKLFF
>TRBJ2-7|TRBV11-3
CASSLEWSGGTYEQYF
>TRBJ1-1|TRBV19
CASSMVWESSEAFF
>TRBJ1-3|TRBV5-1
CASSLQGASGNTIYF
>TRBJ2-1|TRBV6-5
CASSRTSGGYNEQFF
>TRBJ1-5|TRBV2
CASSEATGNQPQHF
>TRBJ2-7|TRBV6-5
CASSGSGEQYF
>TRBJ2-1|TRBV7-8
CASSLADYEQFF
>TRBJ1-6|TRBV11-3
CASSARDSDSPLHF
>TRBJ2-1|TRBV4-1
CASSQVTGGRDEQFF
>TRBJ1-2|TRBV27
CASSLSWGDRTNYGYTF